This TCR beta chain is drawn from a study of vaccination and CD4 T cells after COVID-19. The sample's treatment: approximately 10-day PBMC culture with coronavirus spike peptide pools or control peptides (ViraFEST assay). ViraFEST used peptide pools to expand antigen-specific T cells, then sequenced TCRs. Days 3 and 7 saw half the medium swapped for fresh IL-2 medium. About this clonotype: Its antigen is currently unknown.

The Oncomine TCR Beta short-read assay was what sequenced the DNA obtained from cultured CD4+ T cells. TCRdb re-called the PCR reads with MiXCR, one entry per CDR3 protein. This table has some 12,000 distinct CDR3 sequences, less than 75% appearing once. The CDR3 contains 18 residues. Trimming took off 2 bases at V and 12 bases at J, with 29 bases between the two ends. Germline loops: CDR1 MNHNS, CDR2 SASEGT. V gene TRBV6-1 combines with J gene TRBJ2-1, with a possible D match to TRBD2 (7 bases). This specimen was CD4+ T cells from blood, cultured in vitro, taken before SARS-CoV-2 vaccination. This sequence was found in a human donor who had recovered from COVID-19. DNA of the CDR3: TGTGCCAGCAGTGAACTTTTGGGGTCCGGATTCGGGGGGCGCGGGCAGTTCTTC. Encoded protein: CASSELLGSGFGGRGQFF.